This TCR beta chain was sequenced in a study of somatic mutations in cytotoxic T cells in rheumatoid arthritis. Findings and limits, study-wide: For CD8+ T-cell clonality, rheumatoid arthritis patients and age-matched healthy controls did not differ significantly.

Sequencing used immunoSEQ multiplex PCR; TCRdb keeps in-frame clones, though not all of them. The sample records roughly 14,000 clones, 60% to 85% being singletons. Remarks on this clone: Its antigen remains unknown.

The source of this sequence is an adult with rheumatoid arthritis. Sequencing used CD8+ T cells sorted from blood.

For the CDR3, the DNA is TGTGCCAGCAGTTTGGCGGAATCGAGTGAAGCTTTCTTT. It is translated as CASSLAESSEAFF. This chain links TRBV11-1 with TRBJ1-1, with no clear D. V was cut by 6 bases and J by 7 bases, with 15 bases left in between. Germline V gene data show CDR1 as SGHAT and CDR2 as FQDESV (reference sequence). The CDR3 runs 13 residues. Complete variable domain (other parts from reference TRBV11-1 and TRBJ1-1): EAEVAQSPRYKITEKSQAVAFWCDPISGHATLYWYRQILGQGPELLVQFQDESVVDDSQLPKDRFSAERLKGVDSTLKIQPAELGDSAMYLCASSLAESSEAFFGQGTRLTVV.